Listed here is a single T cell receptor beta chain. Its specificity is unknown. The source of the sample is a study of post-analysis software for immune sequencing data. CDR3 length: 17 residues. The V segment lost 0 bases and the J segment 1 base; nucleotides outside the gene matches: 8. Germline lookup yields CDR1 LNHNV and CDR2 YYDKDF (reference sequence). Study-wide results and limits: TRBV5-6, TRBV5-1 and TRBV20-1 were among five TRBV segments more frequent in patients than controls.

The TCR beta cDNA libraries carried unique molecular identifiers. The T cell input of about 1 to 10 million gave hundreds of thousands of cDNA molecules. MiXCR, run by TCRdb on the PCR reads, gives a single entry per CDR3 protein. Here the sample spans approximately 460,000 distinct CDR3 sequences, over 35% being singletons. The rearrangement joins TRBV15 to TRBJ2-5; 7 bases are shared with TRBD1. Sequencing was performed on blood. This receptor was taken from a girl aged 10 to 17 with multiple sclerosis. CDR3 amino acids: CATSRDQGQILQETQYF. In nucleotides, the CDR3 is TGTGCCACCAGCAGAGATCAGGGACAGATCCTCCAAGAGACCCAGTACTTC.